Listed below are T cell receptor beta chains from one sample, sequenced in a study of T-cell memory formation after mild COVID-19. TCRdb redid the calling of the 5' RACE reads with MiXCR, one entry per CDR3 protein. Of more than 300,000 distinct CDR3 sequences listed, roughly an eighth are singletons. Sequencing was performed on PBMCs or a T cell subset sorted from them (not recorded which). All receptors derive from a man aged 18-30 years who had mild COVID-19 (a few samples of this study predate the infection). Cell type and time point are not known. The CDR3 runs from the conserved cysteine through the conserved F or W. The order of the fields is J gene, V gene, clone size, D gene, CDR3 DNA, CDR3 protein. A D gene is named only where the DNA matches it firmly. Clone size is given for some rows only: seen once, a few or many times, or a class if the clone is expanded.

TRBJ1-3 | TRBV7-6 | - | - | TGTGCCAGCAGCTTAGTTCCAGGGGAATCTGGAAACACCATATATTTT | CASSLVPGESGNTIYF
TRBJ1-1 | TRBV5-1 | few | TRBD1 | TGCGCCAGCAGCACCGGACAGGGGGCGACTGAAGCTTTCTTT | CASSTGQGATEAFF
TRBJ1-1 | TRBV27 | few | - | TGTGCCAGCAGTTTATTAGGGAGAGAAGCTTTCTTT | CASSLLGREAFF
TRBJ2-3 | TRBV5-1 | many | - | TGCGCCAGCAGTGGGGAGGGCACAGATACGCAGTATTTT | CASSGEGTDTQYF
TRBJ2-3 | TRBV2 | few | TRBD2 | TGTGCCAGCAGGAGGGGACTACTCTCCATCACAGATACGCAGTATTTT | CASRRGLLSITDTQYF
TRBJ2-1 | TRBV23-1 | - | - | TGCGCCAGCAGTCAATCTATCGCCGAGCAGTTCTTC | CASSQSIAEQFF
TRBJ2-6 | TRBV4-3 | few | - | TGCGCCAGCAGCCGGAGGGCCAGCTCTGGGGCCAACGTCCTGACTTTC | CASSRRASSGANVLTF
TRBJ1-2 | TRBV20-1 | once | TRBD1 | TGCAGTGCTCCTCTAATGGGACAGGTAGACTATGGCTACACCTTC | CSAPLMGQVDYGYTF
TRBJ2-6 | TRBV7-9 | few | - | TGTGCCAGCAGCTTATTGGGGGAAGCTGGGGCCAACGTCCTGACTTTC | CASSLLGEAGANVLTF
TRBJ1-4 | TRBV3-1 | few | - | TGTGCCAGCAGCCTTAAGGGGCAGAGCGAAAAACTGTTTTTT | CASSLKGQSEKLFF
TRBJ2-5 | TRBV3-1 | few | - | TGTGCCAGCAGCCAGACCCACGGGGATCAAGAGACCCAGTACTTC | CASSQTHGDQETQYF
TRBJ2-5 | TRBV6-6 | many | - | TGTGCCAGCAGTACGTACCAAGAGACCCAGTACTTC | CASSTYQETQYF
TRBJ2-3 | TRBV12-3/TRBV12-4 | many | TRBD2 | TGTGCCAGCAGCTTTAGCGGGGGAGGCACAGATACGCAGTATTTT | CASSFSGGGTDTQYF
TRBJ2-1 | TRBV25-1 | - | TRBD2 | TGTGCCAGCAGGGATCCGGCGGGGGGCAATGAGCAGTTCTTC | CASRDPAGGNEQFF
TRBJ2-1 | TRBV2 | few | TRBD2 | TGTGCCAACAGACTAGCGGGATCCTACAATGAGCAGTTCTTC | CANRLAGSYNEQFF
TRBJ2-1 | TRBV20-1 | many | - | TGCAGTGCTGTCGGGGTTGACTACAATGAGCAGTTCTTC | CSAVGVDYNEQFF
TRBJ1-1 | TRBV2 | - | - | TGTGCCAGCAGTGAAGCGGGGCTCTGGGGCGAAGCTTTCTTT | CASSEAGLWGEAFF
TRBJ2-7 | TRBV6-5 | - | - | TGTGCCAGCAGTTACAGCCCCCCCTCAAGGTACGAGCAGTACTTC | CASSYSPPSRYEQYF
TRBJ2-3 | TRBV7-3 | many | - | TGTGCCAGCAGCCAGGGACTTAGCACAGATACGCAGTATTTT | CASSQGLSTDTQYF
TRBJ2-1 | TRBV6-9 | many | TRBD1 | TGTGCCAGCAGTTCGGGACAGGGGGTTAATGAGCAGTTCTTC | CASSSGQGVNEQFF
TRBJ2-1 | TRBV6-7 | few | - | TGTGCCAGCACCCAAAGGGCGGGGAGATACAATGAGCAGTTCTTC | CASTQRAGRYNEQFF
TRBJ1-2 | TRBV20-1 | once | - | TGCAGTGCTAGCCCGGGTCCCGGGGAGGATGGCTACACCTTC | CSASPGPGEDGYTF
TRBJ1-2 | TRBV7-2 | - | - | TGTGCCAGCAGCTTAGGGGTGATCTATGGCTACACCTTC | CASSLGVIYGYTF
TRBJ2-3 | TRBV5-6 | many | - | TGTGCCAGCAGCTCGGGGGACCCCTCCTGGGAGTATTTT | CASSSGDPSWEYF